This is a list of T cell receptor beta chains from one sample in a study of cytomegalovirus exposure and HLA in healthy donors. Assay used: immunoSEQ multiplex PCR; TCRdb lists only in-frame clones, some missing. The sample shows over 90,000 clones, 79% of them seen only once. Input material: PBMCs. The receptor set was obtained from a man aged 50 to 60 in good health and CMV-seropositive. The CDR3 runs from the conserved cysteine through the conserved F or W. D genes are given only for firm matches. A clone size is listed for some rows: how often the clone was seen (once, few, many), or a class if it is expanded.

d_gene: TRBD1; v_gene: TRBV7-8; abundance: .; j_gene: TRBJ2-6; CDR3aa: CASRSTGAAGANVLTF; CDR3nt: TGTGCCAGCAGGTCTACAGGGGCGGCCGGGGCCAACGTCCTGACTTTC
d_gene: TRBD2; v_gene: TRBV28; abundance: few; j_gene: TRBJ2-3; CDR3aa: CASSLESGRSTDTQYF; CDR3nt: TGTGCCAGCAGTTTAGAGAGCGGGAGGAGCACAGATACGCAGTATTTT
d_gene: TRBD1; v_gene: TRBV28; abundance: .; j_gene: TRBJ1-1; CDR3aa: CASSRDRGLEAFF; CDR3nt: TGTGCCAGCAGTCGGGACAGGGGGCTTGAAGCTTTCTTT
d_gene: .; v_gene: TRBV19; abundance: .; j_gene: TRBJ2-5; CDR3aa: CATRQAGETQYF; CDR3nt: TGTGCCACACGCCAGGCTGGGGAGACCCAGTACTTC
d_gene: .; v_gene: TRBV4-3; abundance: .; j_gene: TRBJ2-3; CDR3aa: CASSQDPYRADTQYF; CDR3nt: TGCGCCAGCAGCCAAGATCCGTACAGGGCAGATACGCAGTATTTT
d_gene: TRBD2; v_gene: TRBV5-6; abundance: .; j_gene: TRBJ2-1; CDR3aa: CASSLWREGRSYNEQFF; CDR3nt: TGTGCCAGCAGCTTGTGGAGGGAGGGCCGATCCTACAATGAGCAGTTCTTC
d_gene: .; v_gene: TRBV14; abundance: .; j_gene: TRBJ2-7; CDR3aa: CASSLRGSNSYEQYF; CDR3nt: TGTGCCAGCAGCCTAAGGGGCAGCAATTCCTACGAGCAGTACTTC
d_gene: TRBD2; v_gene: TRBV5-1; abundance: .; j_gene: TRBJ2-3; CDR3aa: CASSSSPTSGSDTQYF; CDR3nt: TGCGCCAGCAGCTCCTCACCGACTAGCGGGAGTGATACGCAGTATTTT
d_gene: .; v_gene: TRBV14; abundance: once; j_gene: TRBJ2-2; CDR3aa: CASSHVEFRGLLTGELFF; CDR3nt: TGTGCCAGCAGCCACGTAGAGTTTCGAGGGCTCCTAACCGGGGAGCTGTTTTTT
d_gene: .; v_gene: TRBV21-1; abundance: .; j_gene: TRBJ2-1; CDR3aa: CARIPGQLYNEQFF; CDR3nt: TGTGCCAGGATTCCGGGACAACTTTACAATGAGCAGTTCTTC
d_gene: .; v_gene: TRBV4-3; abundance: .; j_gene: TRBJ1-6; CDR3aa: CASSLDKGGLWSPLHF; CDR3nt: TGCGCCAGCAGCCTCGACAAGGGGGGGCTGTGGTCACCCCTCCACTTT
d_gene: TRBD2; v_gene: TRBV6-1; abundance: few; j_gene: TRBJ2-3; CDR3aa: CASSGLAGGPDTQYF; CDR3nt: TGTGCCAGCAGTGGACTAGCGGGAGGGCCAGATACGCAGTATTTT
d_gene: .; v_gene: TRBV7-6; abundance: .; j_gene: TRBJ2-7; CDR3aa: CASSLLVGVDEQYF; CDR3nt: TGTGCCAGCAGCTTATTGGTGGGAGTTGACGAGCAGTACTTC
d_gene: TRBD1; v_gene: TRBV11-3; abundance: .; j_gene: TRBJ2-1; CDR3aa: CASSPLPGQGTYNEQFF; CDR3nt: TGTGCCAGCAGCCCACTCCCGGGACAGGGAACCTACAATGAGCAGTTCTTC
d_gene: .; v_gene: TRBV7-2; abundance: .; j_gene: TRBJ1-4; CDR3aa: CASRNSGGPKLFF; CDR3nt: TGTGCCAGCAGAAATAGTGGTGGGCCCAAACTGTTTTTT
d_gene: .; v_gene: TRBV4-3; abundance: .; j_gene: TRBJ2-7; CDR3aa: CASSQEWTSVYEQYF; CDR3nt: TGCGCCAGCAGCCAAGAGTGGACATCAGTTTACGAGCAGTACTTC
d_gene: TRBD1; v_gene: TRBV28; abundance: few; j_gene: TRBJ1-4; CDR3aa: CASRTGQGLEKLFF; CDR3nt: TGTGCCAGCAGGACGGGACAGGGGCTTGAAAAACTGTTTTTT
d_gene: .; v_gene: TRBV11-3; abundance: .; j_gene: TRBJ2-1; CDR3aa: CASSPTGTSSYNEQFF; CDR3nt: TGTGCCAGCAGCCCGACGGGGACAAGTTCCTACAATGAGCAGTTCTTC
d_gene: .; v_gene: TRBV10-3; abundance: .; j_gene: TRBJ2-5; CDR3aa: CATWTEHTLGQYF; CDR3nt: TGTGCCACCTGGACAGAACATACCTTGGGGCAGTACTTC
d_gene: TRBD2; v_gene: TRBV4-2; abundance: .; j_gene: TRBJ2-1; CDR3aa: CASSHNDGRNNEQFF; CDR3nt: TGTGCCAGCAGCCATAATGACGGGAGGAACAATGAGCAGTTCTTC
d_gene: TRBD1; v_gene: TRBV25-1; abundance: .; j_gene: TRBJ2-2; CDR3aa: CASSGTGPTGELFF; CDR3nt: TGTGCCAGCAGTGGGACAGGGCCCACCGGGGAGCTGTTTTTT
d_gene: TRBD2; v_gene: TRBV6-5; abundance: .; j_gene: TRBJ2-7; CDR3aa: CASSKLAGGFEQYF; CDR3nt: TGTGCCAGCAGTAAACTAGCGGGAGGGTTTGAGCAGTACTTC
d_gene: TRBD1; v_gene: TRBV6-5; abundance: .; j_gene: TRBJ2-7; CDR3aa: CASSYSVGQGAGEQYF; CDR3nt: TGTGCCAGCAGTTACTCGGTGGGACAGGGGGCAGGGGAGCAGTACTTC
d_gene: TRBD1; v_gene: TRBV9; abundance: .; j_gene: TRBJ1-3; CDR3aa: CASSVGRGQGISGNTIYF; CDR3nt: TGTGCCAGCAGCGTAGGGAGGGGACAGGGGATATCTGGAAACACCATATATTTT
d_gene: TRBD2; v_gene: TRBV7-3; abundance: .; j_gene: TRBJ2-1; CDR3aa: CASSLTNPGLAGRDNEQFF; CDR3nt: TGTGCCAGCAGCTTAACCAACCCGGGACTAGCGGGAAGGGACAATGAGCAGTTCTTC
d_gene: TRBD1; v_gene: TRBV6-5; abundance: .; j_gene: TRBJ2-1; CDR3aa: CASTPRDSHYNEQFF; CDR3nt: TGTGCCAGCACCCCCCGGGACAGCCACTACAATGAGCAGTTCTTC
d_gene: .; v_gene: TRBV7-7; abundance: .; j_gene: TRBJ2-1; CDR3aa: CASSLGGGARDEQFF; CDR3nt: TGTGCCAGCAGCTTAGGTGGAGGAGCTCGGGATGAGCAGTTCTTC
d_gene: .; v_gene: TRBV27; abundance: .; j_gene: TRBJ2-7; CDR3aa: CASTTRSDRVSRVYEQYF; CDR3nt: TGTGCCAGCACCACTCGATCTGACCGTGTTAGCCGCGTCTACGAGCAGTACTTC
d_gene: .; v_gene: TRBV6-1; abundance: .; j_gene: TRBJ2-7; CDR3aa: CASSVGRHYEQYF; CDR3nt: TGTGCCAGCAGTGTGGGCAGGCACTACGAGCAGTACTTC
d_gene: TRBD2; v_gene: TRBV5-1; abundance: .; j_gene: TRBJ2-1; CDR3aa: CASSLASVGLADYNEQFF; CDR3nt: TGCGCCAGCAGCTTGGCCTCCGTGGGACTAGCGGATTACAATGAGCAGTTCTTC
d_gene: .; v_gene: TRBV19; abundance: .; j_gene: TRBJ2-6; CDR3aa: CASSTRSSGANVLTF; CDR3nt: TGTGCCAGTAGTACCCGCAGCTCTGGGGCCAACGTCCTGACTTTC
d_gene: .; v_gene: TRBV19; abundance: .; j_gene: TRBJ2-2; CDR3aa: CASTSQHDTGELFF; CDR3nt: TGTGCCAGTACATCTCAACACGACACCGGGGAGCTGTTTTTT
d_gene: TRBD2; v_gene: TRBV19; abundance: few; j_gene: TRBJ2-1; CDR3aa: CASSIGRAGVYNEQFF; CDR3nt: TGTGCCAGTAGTATAGGCAGGGCGGGGGTCTACAATGAGCAGTTCTTC
d_gene: TRBD1; v_gene: TRBV19; abundance: .; j_gene: TRBJ2-7; CDR3aa: CASSIDPGTAIYEQYF; CDR3nt: TGTGCCAGTAGTATAGATCCGGGGACAGCTATCTACGAGCAGTACTTC
d_gene: .; v_gene: TRBV4-2; abundance: .; j_gene: TRBJ1-2; CDR3aa: CASSQDGYGYTF; CDR3nt: TGTGCCAGCAGCCAAGACGGCTATGGCTACACCTTC
d_gene: .; v_gene: TRBV28; abundance: .; j_gene: TRBJ2-5; CDR3aa: CASSLSGLKEQYF; CDR3nt: TGTGCCAGCAGTTTATCTGGCTTAAAGGAGCAGTACTTC
d_gene: TRBD1; v_gene: TRBV5-1; abundance: .; j_gene: TRBJ2-7; CDR3aa: CASSDGQGRSYEQYF; CDR3nt: TGCGCCAGCAGCGATGGACAGGGAAGATCCTACGAGCAGTACTTC
d_gene: .; v_gene: TRBV11-2; abundance: few; j_gene: TRBJ2-5; CDR3aa: CASSLVGATQETQYF; CDR3nt: TGTGCCAGCAGCTTAGTGGGGGCAACCCAAGAGACCCAGTACTTC
d_gene: TRBD2; v_gene: TRBV28; abundance: .; j_gene: TRBJ2-3; CDR3aa: CASSLLAGGLMGPNTQYF; CDR3nt: TGTGCCAGCAGTCTACTAGCGGGAGGCCTGATGGGTCCGAATACGCAGTATTTT
d_gene: .; v_gene: TRBV30; abundance: few; j_gene: TRBJ2-2; CDR3aa: CAWSAEVTGELFF; CDR3nt: TGTGCCTGGAGTGCTGAGGTCACCGGGGAGCTGTTTTTT
d_gene: TRBD2; v_gene: TRBV7-7; abundance: .; j_gene: TRBJ2-3; CDR3aa: CASSPWVAGLPLPQYF; CDR3nt: TGTGCCAGCAGCCCGTGGGTAGCGGGACTTCCTCTTCCACAGTATTTT
d_gene: TRBD2; v_gene: TRBV2; abundance: .; j_gene: TRBJ2-1; CDR3aa: CASSDKGAGGSYNEQFF; CDR3nt: TGTGCCAGCAGTGATAAGGGGGCGGGAGGGTCCTACAATGAGCAGTTCTTC
d_gene: TRBD2; v_gene: TRBV18; abundance: .; j_gene: TRBJ2-7; CDR3aa: CASSQVAGSPNEQYF; CDR3nt: TGTGCCAGCTCACAAGTAGCGGGGAGCCCCAACGAGCAGTACTTC
d_gene: TRBD1; v_gene: TRBV28; abundance: once; j_gene: TRBJ1-2; CDR3aa: CASSYEQGRFYGYTF; CDR3nt: TGTGCCAGCAGTTACGAACAGGGGAGATTCTATGGCTACACCTTC
d_gene: .; v_gene: TRBV9; abundance: .; j_gene: TRBJ2-7; CDR3aa: CASSVGGSGDEQYF; CDR3nt: TGTGCCAGCAGCGTAGGCGGGTCGGGGGACGAGCAGTACTTC
d_gene: TRBD2; v_gene: TRBV27; abundance: .; j_gene: TRBJ2-1; CDR3aa: CASSYSGRLDEQFF; CDR3nt: TGTGCCAGCAGTTATAGCGGGAGGCTTGATGAGCAGTTCTTC
d_gene: .; v_gene: TRBV6-4; abundance: .; j_gene: TRBJ2-7; CDR3aa: CASSDNRYEQYF; CDR3nt: TGTGCCAGCAGTGATAACAGATACGAGCAGTACTTC
d_gene: .; v_gene: TRBV5-5; abundance: .; j_gene: TRBJ2-7; CDR3aa: CASSLEAAGRGEQYF; CDR3nt: TGTGCCAGCAGCTTGGAGGCGGCAGGGCGGGGCGAGCAGTACTTC
d_gene: TRBD2; v_gene: TRBV5-1; abundance: .; j_gene: TRBJ2-7; CDR3aa: CASSLESQGGIYEQYF; CDR3nt: TGCGCCAGCAGCTTGGAATCCCAGGGAGGGATCTACGAGCAGTACTTC
d_gene: .; v_gene: TRBV19; abundance: .; j_gene: TRBJ1-5; CDR3aa: CASSNPPGGGQPQHF; CDR3nt: TGTGCCAGTAGTAACCCTCCGGGTGGAGGGCAGCCCCAGCATTTT
d_gene: TRBD1; v_gene: TRBV5-4; abundance: .; j_gene: TRBJ2-3; CDR3aa: CASSPTGDGTDTQYF; CDR3nt: TGTGCCAGCAGCCCGACAGGGGATGGCACAGATACGCAGTATTTT
d_gene: TRBD1; v_gene: TRBV28; abundance: .; j_gene: TRBJ1-5; CDR3aa: CASSGGDSNQPQHF; CDR3nt: TGTGCCAGCTCAGGGGGCGATAGCAATCAGCCCCAGCATTTT
d_gene: TRBD2; v_gene: TRBV10-3; abundance: .; j_gene: TRBJ2-6; CDR3aa: CAISRTSSGTSGANVLTF; CDR3nt: TGTGCCATCAGCAGAACTTCTAGCGGGACCTCTGGGGCCAACGTCCTGACTTTC
d_gene: TRBD2; v_gene: TRBV15; abundance: .; j_gene: TRBJ2-3; CDR3aa: CATSRDRSGSPTEDTQYF; CDR3nt: TGTGCCACCAGCAGAGACCGAAGCGGGAGCCCCACCGAAGATACGCAGTATTTT
d_gene: TRBD1; v_gene: TRBV19; abundance: .; j_gene: TRBJ2-1; CDR3aa: CASRRQGAHNEQFF; CDR3nt: TGTGCCAGTAGGAGACAGGGGGCTCACAATGAGCAGTTCTTC
d_gene: .; v_gene: TRBV6-4; abundance: .; j_gene: TRBJ2-3; CDR3aa: CASSETDMSSTDTQYF; CDR3nt: TGTGCCAGCAGTGAGACGGACATGAGTAGCACAGATACGCAGTATTTT
d_gene: TRBD1; v_gene: TRBV5-1; abundance: .; j_gene: TRBJ2-7; CDR3aa: CASSFGLTGGYEQYF; CDR3nt: TGCGCCAGCAGCTTCGGTCTGACAGGGGGGTACGAGCAGTACTTC
d_gene: TRBD1; v_gene: TRBV11-1; abundance: .; j_gene: TRBJ2-7; CDR3aa: CASSLGTGNYEQYF; CDR3nt: TGTGCCAGCAGCTTAGGGACAGGGAACTACGAGCAGTACTTC
d_gene: TRBD1; v_gene: TRBV19; abundance: once; j_gene: TRBJ2-7; CDR3aa: CASSFTTGLNEQYF; CDR3nt: TGTGCCAGTAGTTTCACGACAGGGTTAAACGAGCAGTACTTC